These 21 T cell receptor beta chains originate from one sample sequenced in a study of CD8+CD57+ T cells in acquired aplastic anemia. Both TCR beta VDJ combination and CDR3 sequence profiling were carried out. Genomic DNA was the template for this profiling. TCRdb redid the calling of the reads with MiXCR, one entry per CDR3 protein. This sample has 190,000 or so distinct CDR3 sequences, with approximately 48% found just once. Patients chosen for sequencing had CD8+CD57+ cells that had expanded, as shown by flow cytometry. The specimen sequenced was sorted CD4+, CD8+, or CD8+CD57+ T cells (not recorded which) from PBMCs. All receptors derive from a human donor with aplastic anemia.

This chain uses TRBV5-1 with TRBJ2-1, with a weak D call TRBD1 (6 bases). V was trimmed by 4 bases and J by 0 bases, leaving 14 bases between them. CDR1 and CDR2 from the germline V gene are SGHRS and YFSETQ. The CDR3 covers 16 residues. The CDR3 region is CASSDPQGISYNEQFF. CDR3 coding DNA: TGCGCCAGCAGCGACCCGCAGGGGATCTCCTACAATGAGCAGTTCTTC.

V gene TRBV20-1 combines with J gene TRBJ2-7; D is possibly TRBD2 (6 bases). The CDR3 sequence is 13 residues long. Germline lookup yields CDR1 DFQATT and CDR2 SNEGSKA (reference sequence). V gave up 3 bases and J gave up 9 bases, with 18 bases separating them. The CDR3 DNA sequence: TGCAGTGCTAGGGGAACGGGGGAAAAGGGGCAGTACTTC. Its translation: CSARGTGEKGQYF.

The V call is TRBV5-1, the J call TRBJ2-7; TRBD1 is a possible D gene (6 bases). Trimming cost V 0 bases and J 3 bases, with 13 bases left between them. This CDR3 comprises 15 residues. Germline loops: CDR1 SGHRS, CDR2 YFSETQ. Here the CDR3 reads CASSLAGQSIYEQYF. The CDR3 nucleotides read TGCGCCAGCAGCTTGGCCGGACAGTCCATCTACGAGCAGTACTTC.

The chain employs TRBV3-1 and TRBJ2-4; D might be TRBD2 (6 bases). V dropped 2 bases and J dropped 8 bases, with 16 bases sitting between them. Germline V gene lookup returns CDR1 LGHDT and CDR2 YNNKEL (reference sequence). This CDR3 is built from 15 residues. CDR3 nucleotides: TGTGCCAGCAGCCAAAATAGCGGCGCCCTGGACATTCAGTACTTC. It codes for CASSQNSGALDIQYF.

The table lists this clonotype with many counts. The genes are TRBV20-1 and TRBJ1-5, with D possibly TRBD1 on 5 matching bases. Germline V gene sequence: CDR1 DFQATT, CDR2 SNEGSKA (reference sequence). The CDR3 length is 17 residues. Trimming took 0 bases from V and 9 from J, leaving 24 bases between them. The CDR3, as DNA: TGCAGTGCTAGAGATCCTGGGACGCGGGGTCTATCGTGGCCCCAGCATTTT. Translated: CSARDPGTRGLSWPQHF.

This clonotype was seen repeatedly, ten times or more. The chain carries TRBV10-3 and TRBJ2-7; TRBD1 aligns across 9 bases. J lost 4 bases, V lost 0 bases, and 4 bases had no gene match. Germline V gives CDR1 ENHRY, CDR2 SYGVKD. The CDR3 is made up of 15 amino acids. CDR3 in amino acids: CAISESRQGGYEQYF. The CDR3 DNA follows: TGTGCCATCAGTGAGTCGAGACAGGGGGGATACGAGCAGTACTTC.

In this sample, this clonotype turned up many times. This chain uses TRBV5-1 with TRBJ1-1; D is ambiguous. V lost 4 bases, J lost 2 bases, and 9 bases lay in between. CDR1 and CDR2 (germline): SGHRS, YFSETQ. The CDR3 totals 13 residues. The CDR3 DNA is TGCGCCAGCAGCCCAAAGGGAAACACTGAAGCTTTCTTT. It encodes CASSPKGNTEAFF.

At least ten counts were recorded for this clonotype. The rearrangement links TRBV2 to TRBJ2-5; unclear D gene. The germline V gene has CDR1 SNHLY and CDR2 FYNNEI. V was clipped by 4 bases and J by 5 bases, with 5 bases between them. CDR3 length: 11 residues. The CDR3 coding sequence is TGTGCCAGCAGTGTTCTTGAGACCCAGTACTTC. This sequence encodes CASSVLETQYF.

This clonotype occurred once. The CDR3 region is CASSSSSRETQYF. In DNA form, the CDR3 reads TGTGCCAGTAGTTCCTCGTCCCGAGAGACCCAGTACTTC. The chain recombines TRBV19 with TRBJ2-5; D call uncertain. Germline CDR1 LNHDA, CDR2 SQIVND (reference sequence). The CDR3 covers 13 residues. V lost 5 bases and J 4 bases, leaving 11 bases between the germline ends.

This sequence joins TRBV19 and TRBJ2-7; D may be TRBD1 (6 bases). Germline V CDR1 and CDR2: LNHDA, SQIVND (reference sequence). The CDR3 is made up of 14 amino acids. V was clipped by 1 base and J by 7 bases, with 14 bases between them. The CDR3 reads CASSIVDSRREQYF. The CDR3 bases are TGTGCCAGTAGTATAGTGGACAGCCGAAGGGAGCAGTACTTC.

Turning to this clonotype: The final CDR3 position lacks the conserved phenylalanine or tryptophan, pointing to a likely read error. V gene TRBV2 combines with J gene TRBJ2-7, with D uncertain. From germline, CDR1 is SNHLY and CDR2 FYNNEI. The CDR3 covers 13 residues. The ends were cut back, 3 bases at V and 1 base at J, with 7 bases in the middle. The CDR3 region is CASSDPSSYEQYL. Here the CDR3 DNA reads TGTGCCAGCAGTGACCCGTCATCCTACGAGCAGTACCTC.

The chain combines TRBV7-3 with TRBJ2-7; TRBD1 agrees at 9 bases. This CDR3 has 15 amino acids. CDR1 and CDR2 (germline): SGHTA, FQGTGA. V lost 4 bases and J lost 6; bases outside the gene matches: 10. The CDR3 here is CASSSTGTGSSEQYF. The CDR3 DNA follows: TGTGCCAGCAGCTCCACCGGGACAGGGTCAAGCGAGCAGTACTTC.

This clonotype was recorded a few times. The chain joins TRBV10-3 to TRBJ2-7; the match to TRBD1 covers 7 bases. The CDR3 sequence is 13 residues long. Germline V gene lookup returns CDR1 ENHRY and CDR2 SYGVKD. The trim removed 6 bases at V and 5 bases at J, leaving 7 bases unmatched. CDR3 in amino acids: CAISRQGSDEQYF. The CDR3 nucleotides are TGTGCCATCAGCAGACAGGGTAGCGACGAGCAGTACTTC.

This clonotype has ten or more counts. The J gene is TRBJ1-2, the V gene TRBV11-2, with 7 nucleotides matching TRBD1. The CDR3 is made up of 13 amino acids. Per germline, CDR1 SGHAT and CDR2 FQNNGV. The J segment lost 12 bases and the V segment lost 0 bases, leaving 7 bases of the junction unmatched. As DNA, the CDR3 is TGTGCCAGCAGCTTAGAAAGTAAGGGGGCGAACACCTTC. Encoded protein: CASSLESKGANTF. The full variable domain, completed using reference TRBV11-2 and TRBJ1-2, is EAGVAQSPRYKIIEKRQSVAFWCNPISGHATLYWYQQILGQGPKLLIQFQNNGVVDDSQLPKDRFSAERLKGVDSTLKIQPAKLEDSAVYLCASSLESKGANTFGSGTRLTVV.

CDR3: CAWSVRDGTYGYTF. The CDR3 region has the DNA TGTGCCTGGAGTGTAAGGGACGGGACCTATGGCTACACCTTC. The rearrangement links TRBV30 to TRBJ1-2; TRBD1 might be the D (5 bases). In germline, CDR1 is GTSNPN, CDR2 SVGIG (reference sequence). The V end lost 0 bases, the J end lost 4 bases, and 12 bases lay between the germline ends. This CDR3 is built from 14 residues.

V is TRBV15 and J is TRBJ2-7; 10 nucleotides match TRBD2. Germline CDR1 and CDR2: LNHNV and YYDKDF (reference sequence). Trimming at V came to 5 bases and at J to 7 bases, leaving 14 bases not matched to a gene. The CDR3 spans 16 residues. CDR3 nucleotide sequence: TGTGCCACCAGCCTCAGGACCTCGGGACTAGCGCGAGAGCAGTACTTC. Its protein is CATSLRTSGLAREQYF.

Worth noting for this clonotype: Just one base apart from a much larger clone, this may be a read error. As DNA, the CDR3 is TGTGCCAGCAGTTACTCGAGCGCGGGACTAGGAGGGGAGCAGTACTTC. Its translation: CASSYSSAGLGGEQYF. The chain employs TRBV6-5 and TRBJ2-7, with TRBD2 matching over 8 bases. This CDR3 region has 16 residues. Germline assignment: CDR1 MNHEY and CDR2 SVGAGI. V shed 0 bases, J shed 7 bases, and the junction held 11 bases outside the gene matches.

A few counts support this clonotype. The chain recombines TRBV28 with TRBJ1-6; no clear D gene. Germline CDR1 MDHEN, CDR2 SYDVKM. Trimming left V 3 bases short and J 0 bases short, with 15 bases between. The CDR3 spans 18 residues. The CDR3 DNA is TGTGCCAGCAGTTTGTCATTCCGAGGGAGCTCCTATAATTCACCCCTCCACTTT. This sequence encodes CASSLSFRGSSYNSPLHF.

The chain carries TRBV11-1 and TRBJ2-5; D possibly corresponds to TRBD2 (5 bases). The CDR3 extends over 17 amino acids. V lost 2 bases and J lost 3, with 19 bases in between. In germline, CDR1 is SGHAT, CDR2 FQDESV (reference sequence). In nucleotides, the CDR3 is TGTGCCAGCAGCTTATGGGGTTCGGGGTATTTTAAAGAGACCCAGTACTTC. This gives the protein CASSLWGSGYFKETQYF. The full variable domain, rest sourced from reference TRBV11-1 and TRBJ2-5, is EAEVAQSPRYKITEKSQAVAFWCDPISGHATLYWYRQILGQGPELLVQFQDESVVDDSQLPKDRFSAERLKGVDSTLKIQPAELGDSAMYLCASSLWGSGYFKETQYFGPGTRLLVL.

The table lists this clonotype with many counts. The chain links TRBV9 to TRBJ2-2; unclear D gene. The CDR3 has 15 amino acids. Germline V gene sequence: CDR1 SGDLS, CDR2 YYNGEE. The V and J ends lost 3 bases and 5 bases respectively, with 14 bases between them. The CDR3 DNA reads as TGTGCCAGCAGCGCAAGCCAACCCGGGACCGGGGAGCTGTTTTTT. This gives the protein CASSASQPGTGELFF.

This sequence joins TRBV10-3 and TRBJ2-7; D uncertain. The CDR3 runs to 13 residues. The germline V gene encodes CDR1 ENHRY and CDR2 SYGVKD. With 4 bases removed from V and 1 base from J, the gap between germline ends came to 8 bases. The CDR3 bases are TGTGCCATCAGTGGGACGGAGTCCTACGAGCAGTACTTC. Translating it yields CAISGTESYEQYF.